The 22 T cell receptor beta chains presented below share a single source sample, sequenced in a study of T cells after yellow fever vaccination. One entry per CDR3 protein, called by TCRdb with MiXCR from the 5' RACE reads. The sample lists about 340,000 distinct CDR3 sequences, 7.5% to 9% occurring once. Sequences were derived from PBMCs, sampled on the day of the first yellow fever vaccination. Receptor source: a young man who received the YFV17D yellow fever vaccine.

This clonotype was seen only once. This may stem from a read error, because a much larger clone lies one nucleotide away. CDR3 protein: CASSLAWRGGCEQYF. CDR3 nucleotides: TGTGCCAGCAGCCTAGCTTGGCGGGGGGGTTGCGAGCAGTACTTC. The V gene is TRBV6-1, the J gene TRBJ2-7; the match to TRBD2 covers 9 bases. V was pared by 6 bases and J by 6 bases, with 12 bases of the junction left unmatched. The germline CDR1 and CDR2 sequences are MNHNS and SASEGT. CDR3 length: 15 amino acids.

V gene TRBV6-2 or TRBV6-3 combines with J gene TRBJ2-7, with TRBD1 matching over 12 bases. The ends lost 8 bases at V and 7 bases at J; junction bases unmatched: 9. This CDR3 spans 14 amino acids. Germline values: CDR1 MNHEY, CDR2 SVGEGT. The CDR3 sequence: CASEGQGALGEQYV. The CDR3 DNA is TGTGCCAGCGAGGGACAGGGGGCTTTGGGGGAGCAGTACGTC.

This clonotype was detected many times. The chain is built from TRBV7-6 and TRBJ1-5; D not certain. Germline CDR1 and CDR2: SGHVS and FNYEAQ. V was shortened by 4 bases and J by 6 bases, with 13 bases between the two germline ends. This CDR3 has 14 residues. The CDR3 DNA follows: TGTGCCAGCAGCTCTACCTGGGGTTCTCAGCCCCAGCATTTT. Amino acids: CASSSTWGSQPQHF.

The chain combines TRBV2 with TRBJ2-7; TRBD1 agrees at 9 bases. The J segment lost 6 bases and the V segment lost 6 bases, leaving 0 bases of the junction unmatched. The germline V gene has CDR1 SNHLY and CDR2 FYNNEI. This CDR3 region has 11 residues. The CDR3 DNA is TGTGCCAGCAGACAGGGGGCCGAGCAGTACGTC. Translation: CASRQGAEQYV.

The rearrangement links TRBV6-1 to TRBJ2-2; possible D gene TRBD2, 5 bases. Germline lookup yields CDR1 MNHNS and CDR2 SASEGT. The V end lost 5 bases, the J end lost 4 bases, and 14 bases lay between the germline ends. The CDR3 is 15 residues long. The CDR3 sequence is CASSPSGSRTGELFF. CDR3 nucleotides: TGTGCCAGCAGTCCGTCGGGGTCTCGCACCGGGGAGCTGTTTTTT.

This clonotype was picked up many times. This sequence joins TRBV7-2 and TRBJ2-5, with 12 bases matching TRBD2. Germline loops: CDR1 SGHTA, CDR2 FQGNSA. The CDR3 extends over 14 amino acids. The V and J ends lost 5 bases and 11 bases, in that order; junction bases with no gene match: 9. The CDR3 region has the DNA TGTGCCAGCAGCCCCCCGGCTAGCGGGGGGGCGCAGTACTTC. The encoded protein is CASSPPASGGAQYF.

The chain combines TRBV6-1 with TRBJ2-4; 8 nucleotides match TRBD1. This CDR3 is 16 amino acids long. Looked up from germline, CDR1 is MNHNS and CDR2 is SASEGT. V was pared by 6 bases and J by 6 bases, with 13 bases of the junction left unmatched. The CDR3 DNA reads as TGTGCCAGCAGCTCCATGCAGGGGGCGCTGGGAAACATTCAGTACTTC. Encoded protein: CASSSMQGALGNIQYF.

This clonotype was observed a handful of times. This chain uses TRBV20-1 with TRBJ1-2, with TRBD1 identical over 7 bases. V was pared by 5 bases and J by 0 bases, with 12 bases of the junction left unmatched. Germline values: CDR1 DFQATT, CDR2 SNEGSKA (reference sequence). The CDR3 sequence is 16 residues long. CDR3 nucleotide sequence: TGCAGTGCTCCGGACAGGCTCGGGGTTACTAACTATGGCTACACCTTC. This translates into CSAPDRLGVTNYGYTF.

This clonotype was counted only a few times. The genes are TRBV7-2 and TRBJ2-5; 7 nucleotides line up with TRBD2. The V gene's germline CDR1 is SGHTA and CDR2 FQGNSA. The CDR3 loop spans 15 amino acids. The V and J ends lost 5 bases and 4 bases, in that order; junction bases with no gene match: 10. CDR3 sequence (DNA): TGTGCCAGCAGCCCCAACGCACTAGCGCGAGAGACCCAGTACTTC. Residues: CASSPNALARETQYF.

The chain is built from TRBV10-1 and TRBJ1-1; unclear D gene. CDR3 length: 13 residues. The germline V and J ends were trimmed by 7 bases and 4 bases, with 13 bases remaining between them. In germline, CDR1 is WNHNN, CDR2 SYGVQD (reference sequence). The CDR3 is CASKPAGGTEAFF. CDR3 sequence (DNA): TGCGCCAGCAAACCCGCCGGAGGCACTGAAGCTTTCTTT.

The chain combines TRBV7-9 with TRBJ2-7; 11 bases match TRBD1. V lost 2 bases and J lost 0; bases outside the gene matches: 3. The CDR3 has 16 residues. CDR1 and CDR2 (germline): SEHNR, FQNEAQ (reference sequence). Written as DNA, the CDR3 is TGTGCCAGCAGCTTAAGGGACAGGGGGAGCTCCTACGAGCAGTACTTC. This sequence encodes CASSLRDRGSSYEQYF.

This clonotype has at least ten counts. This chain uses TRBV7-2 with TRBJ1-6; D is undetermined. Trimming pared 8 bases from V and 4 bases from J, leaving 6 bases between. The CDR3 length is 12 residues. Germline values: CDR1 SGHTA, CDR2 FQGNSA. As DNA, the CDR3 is TGTGCCAGCTCGGGGTATAATTCACCCCTCCACTTT. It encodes CASSGYNSPLHF.

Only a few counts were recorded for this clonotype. The chain's CDR3 is CASSSPLPAGANVLTF. The CDR3 nucleotides read TGTGCCAGCAGCTCCCCTCTCCCGGCGGGGGCCAACGTCCTGACTTTC. The chain recombines TRBV9 with TRBJ2-6; D not certain. CDR3 size: 16 residues. The V end was cut by 4 bases, the J end by 4 bases, with 15 bases between. The germline gives CDR1 SGDLS, CDR2 YYNGEE.

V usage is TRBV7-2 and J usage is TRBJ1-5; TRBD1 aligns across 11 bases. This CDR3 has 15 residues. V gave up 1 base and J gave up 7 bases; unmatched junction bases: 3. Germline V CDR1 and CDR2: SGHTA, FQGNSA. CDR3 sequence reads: CASSLGTGGLQPQHF. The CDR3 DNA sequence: TGTGCCAGCAGCTTAGGGACAGGGGGCCTCCAGCCCCAGCATTTT.

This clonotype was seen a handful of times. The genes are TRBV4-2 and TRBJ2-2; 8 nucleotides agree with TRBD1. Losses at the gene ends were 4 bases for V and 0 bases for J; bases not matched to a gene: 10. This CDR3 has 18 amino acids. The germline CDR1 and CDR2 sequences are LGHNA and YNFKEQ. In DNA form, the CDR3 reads TGTGCCAGCAGCCGAGGACAGGGTCGGTCTCCGAACACCGGGGAGCTGTTTTTT. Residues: CASSRGQGRSPNTGELFF.

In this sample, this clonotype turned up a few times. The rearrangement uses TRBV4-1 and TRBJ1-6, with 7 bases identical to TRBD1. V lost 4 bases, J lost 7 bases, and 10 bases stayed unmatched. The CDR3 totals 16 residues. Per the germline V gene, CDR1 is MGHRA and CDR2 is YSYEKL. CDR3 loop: CASSLRTGRVNSPLHF. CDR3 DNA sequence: TGCGCCAGCAGCCTGAGGACAGGACGGGTGAATTCACCCCTCCACTTT.

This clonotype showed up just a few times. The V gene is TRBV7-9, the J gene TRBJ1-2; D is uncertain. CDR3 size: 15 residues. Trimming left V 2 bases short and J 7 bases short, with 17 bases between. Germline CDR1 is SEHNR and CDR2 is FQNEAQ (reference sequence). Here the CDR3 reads CASSLSDRPTTGYTF. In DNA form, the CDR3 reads TGTGCCAGCAGCTTATCAGATCGTCCCACAACTGGCTACACCTTC.

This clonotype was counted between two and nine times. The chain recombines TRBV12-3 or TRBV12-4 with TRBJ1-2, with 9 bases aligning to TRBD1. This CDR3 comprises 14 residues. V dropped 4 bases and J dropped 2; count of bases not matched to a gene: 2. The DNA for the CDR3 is TGTGCCAGCAGTTGGGGACAGGGCAACTATGGCTACACCTTC. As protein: CASSWGQGNYGYTF.

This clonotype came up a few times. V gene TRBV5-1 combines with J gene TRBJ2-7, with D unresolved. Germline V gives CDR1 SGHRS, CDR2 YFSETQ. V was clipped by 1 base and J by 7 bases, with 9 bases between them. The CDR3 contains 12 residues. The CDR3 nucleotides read TGCGCCAGCAGCTTGTCGAAGAGGGAGCAGTACGTC. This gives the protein CASSLSKREQYV.

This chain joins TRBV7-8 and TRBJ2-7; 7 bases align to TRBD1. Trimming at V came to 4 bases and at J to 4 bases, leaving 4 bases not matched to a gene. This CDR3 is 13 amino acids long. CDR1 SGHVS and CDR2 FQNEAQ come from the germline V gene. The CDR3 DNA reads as TGTGCCAGCAGCTGGGCAGGGGGATACGAGCAGTACGTC. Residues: CASSWAGGYEQYV.

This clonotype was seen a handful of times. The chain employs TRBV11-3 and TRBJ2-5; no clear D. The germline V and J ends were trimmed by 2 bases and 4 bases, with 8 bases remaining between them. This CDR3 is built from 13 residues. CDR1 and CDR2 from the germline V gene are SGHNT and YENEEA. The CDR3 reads CASSLSVGETQYF. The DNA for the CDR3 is TGTGCCAGCAGCTTATCGGTGGGAGAGACCCAGTACTTC.

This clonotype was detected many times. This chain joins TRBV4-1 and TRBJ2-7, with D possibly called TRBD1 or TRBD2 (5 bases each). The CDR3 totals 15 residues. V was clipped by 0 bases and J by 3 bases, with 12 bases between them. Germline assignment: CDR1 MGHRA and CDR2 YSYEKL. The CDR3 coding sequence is TGCGCCAGCAGCCAAGATCCCCGGGGCCTCTACGAGCAGTACTTC. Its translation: CASSQDPRGLYEQYF.